These T cell receptor beta chains were read from a single sample in a study of post-analysis software for immune sequencing data. TCRdb re-called the PCR reads with MiXCR, one entry per CDR3 protein. Of about 540,000 distinct CDR3 sequences listed, 30% to 40% are singletons. The specimen was blood. The source of these receptors is a girl younger than 18 with multiple sclerosis. Both conserved end residues are part of each CDR3. A D gene is named only where the DNA matches it firmly. Part of the rows lack a size; the others show once, few, many or a class for expanded clones.

TGCGCCAGCAGCTGGGGGGGTCCAGGGCCCGAGCAGTACTTC | CASSWGGPGPEQYF | TRBV5-1 | few | TRBJ2-7 | TRBD2
TGTGCCGTCAGGGAGGGCAGGGCGGCAGATACGCAGTATTTT | CAVREGRAADTQYF | TRBV10-3 | NA | TRBJ2-3 | TRBD2
TGTGCCAGCAGCCCCTTAGGGGAGACCCAGTACTTC | CASSPLGETQYF | TRBV12-3/TRBV12-4 | many | TRBJ2-5 | NA
TGTGCCAGCAGCGGCACTAGCGGGGGGACGAGAGTGCAGTTCTTC | CASSGTSGGTRVQFF | TRBV7-9 | NA | TRBJ2-1 | TRBD2
TGTGCCAGCAGTTCGTTTACTAGCGGGGGCGTTACTAATACGCAGTATTTT | CASSSFTSGGVTNTQYF | TRBV28 | NA | TRBJ2-3 | TRBD2
TGTGCCAGCAGTTTAGTCCGTCCAGGGGGCGACTATGGCTACACCTTC | CASSLVRPGGDYGYTF | TRBV12-3/TRBV12-4 | NA | TRBJ1-2 | TRBD1
TGTGCCAGCAGCTTAAGTGCATCACAGGGCGCCTACGAGCAGTACTTC | CASSLSASQGAYEQYF | TRBV7-2 | NA | TRBJ2-7 | NA
TGTGCCAGCAGCCCAGGGGGAGGAGATACGCAGTATTTT | CASSPGGGDTQYF | TRBV7-2 | many | TRBJ2-3 | NA
TGTGCCAGCAGCCATAGGCCCGGGACAGGGACGAATGAGCAGTTCTTC | CASSHRPGTGTNEQFF | TRBV13 | NA | TRBJ2-1 | TRBD1
TGCAGTGCTAGGGCGGGGTATCAGGGGGAGACCCAGTACTTC | CSARAGYQGETQYF | TRBV20-1 | NA | TRBJ2-5 | NA
TGTGCCAGCAGCGCCGGGACTAGCGACACAGATACGCAGTATTTT | CASSAGTSDTDTQYF | TRBV7-8 | few | TRBJ2-3 | TRBD2
TGTGCCAGTAGCAGGTTGAACACCGGGGAGCTGTTTTTT | CASSRLNTGELFF | TRBV19 | NA | TRBJ2-2 | NA